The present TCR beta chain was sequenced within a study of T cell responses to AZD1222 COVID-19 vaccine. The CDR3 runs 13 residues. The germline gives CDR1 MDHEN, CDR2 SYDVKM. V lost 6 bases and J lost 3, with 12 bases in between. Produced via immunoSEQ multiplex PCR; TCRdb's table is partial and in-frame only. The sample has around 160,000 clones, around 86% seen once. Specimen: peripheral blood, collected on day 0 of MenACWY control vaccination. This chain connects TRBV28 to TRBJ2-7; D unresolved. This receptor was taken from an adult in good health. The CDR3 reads CASSKGLFYEQYV. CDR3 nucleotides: TGTGCCAGCAGCAAAGGCCTCTTCTACGAGCAGTACGTC.